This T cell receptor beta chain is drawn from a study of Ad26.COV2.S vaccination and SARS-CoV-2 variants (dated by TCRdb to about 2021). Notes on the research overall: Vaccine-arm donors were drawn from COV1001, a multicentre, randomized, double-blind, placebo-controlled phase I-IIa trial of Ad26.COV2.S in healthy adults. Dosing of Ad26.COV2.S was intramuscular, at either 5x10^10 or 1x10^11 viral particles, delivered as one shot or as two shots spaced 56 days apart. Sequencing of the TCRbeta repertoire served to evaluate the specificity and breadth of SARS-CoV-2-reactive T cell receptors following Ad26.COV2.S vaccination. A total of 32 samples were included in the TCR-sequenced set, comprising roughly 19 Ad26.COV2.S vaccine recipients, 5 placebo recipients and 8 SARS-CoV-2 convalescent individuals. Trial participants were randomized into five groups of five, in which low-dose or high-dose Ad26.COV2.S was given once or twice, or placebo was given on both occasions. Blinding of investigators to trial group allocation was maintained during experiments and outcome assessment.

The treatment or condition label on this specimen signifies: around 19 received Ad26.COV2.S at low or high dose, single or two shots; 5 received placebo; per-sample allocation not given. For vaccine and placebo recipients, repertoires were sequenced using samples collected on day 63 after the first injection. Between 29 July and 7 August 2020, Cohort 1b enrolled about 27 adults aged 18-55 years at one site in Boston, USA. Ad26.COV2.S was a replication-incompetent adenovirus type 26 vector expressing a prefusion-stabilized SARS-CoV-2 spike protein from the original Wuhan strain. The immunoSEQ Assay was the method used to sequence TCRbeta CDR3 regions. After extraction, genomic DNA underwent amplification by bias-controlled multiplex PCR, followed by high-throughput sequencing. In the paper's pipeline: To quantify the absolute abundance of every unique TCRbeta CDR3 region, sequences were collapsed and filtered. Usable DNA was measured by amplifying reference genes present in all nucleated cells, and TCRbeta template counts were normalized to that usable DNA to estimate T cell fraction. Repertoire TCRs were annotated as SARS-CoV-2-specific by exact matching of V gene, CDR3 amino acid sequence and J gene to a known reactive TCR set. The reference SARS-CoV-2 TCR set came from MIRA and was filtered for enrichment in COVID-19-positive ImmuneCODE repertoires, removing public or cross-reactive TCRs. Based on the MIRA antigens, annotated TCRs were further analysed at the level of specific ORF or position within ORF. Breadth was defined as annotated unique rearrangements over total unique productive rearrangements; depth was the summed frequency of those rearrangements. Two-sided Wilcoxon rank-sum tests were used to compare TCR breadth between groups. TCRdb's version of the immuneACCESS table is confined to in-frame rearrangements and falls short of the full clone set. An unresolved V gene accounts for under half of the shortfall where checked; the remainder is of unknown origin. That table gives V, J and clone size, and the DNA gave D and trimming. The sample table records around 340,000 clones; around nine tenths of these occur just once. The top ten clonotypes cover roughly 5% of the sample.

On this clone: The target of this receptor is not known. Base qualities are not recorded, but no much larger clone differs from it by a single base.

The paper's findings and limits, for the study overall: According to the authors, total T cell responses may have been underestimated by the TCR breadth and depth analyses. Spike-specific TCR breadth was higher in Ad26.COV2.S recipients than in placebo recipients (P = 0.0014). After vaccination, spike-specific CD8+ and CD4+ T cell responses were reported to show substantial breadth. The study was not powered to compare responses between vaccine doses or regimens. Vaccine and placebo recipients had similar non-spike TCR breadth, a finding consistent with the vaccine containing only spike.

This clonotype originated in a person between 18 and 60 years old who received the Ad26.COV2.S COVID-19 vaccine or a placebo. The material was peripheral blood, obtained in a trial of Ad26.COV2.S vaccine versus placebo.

The DNA sequence is as follows: TGTGCCAGCAGACGGTCTTACGGAACCGGGGAGCTGTTTTTT. Translated, it gives CASRRSYGTGELFF. The rearrangement combines TRBV5-4 with TRBJ2-2, with the identity of the D gene unclear. Relative to germline, V is 5 bases shorter and J is 5 bases shorter, with 13 bases between their ends. There are 14 amino acids in the CDR3, from cysteine to phenylalanine inclusive. The only DNA kept is the CDR3, 42 bases in frame from the first base. From the germline V gene (reference sequence), CDR1 is SGHNT and CDR2 is YYREEE.